This TCR beta chain was retrieved from a study of OX40 agonist ivuxolimab in advanced cancers. TCRdb's table, derived via immunoSEQ multiplex PCR, lists solely in-frame clones and lacks some. The table lists tens of thousands of clones, 75% to 90% of them singletons, with under 35% in the top ten. The investigators sampled blood at baseline, at cycle 4 day 1, and at cycle 7 day 1. This receptor was taken from an adult with an advanced solid tumor such as melanoma, head and neck, liver or kidney cancer. The sample in question was CD4+ or CD8+ T cells sorted from blood, obtained in a trial of the OX40 agonist ivuxolimab.

The CDR3 here is CASSLSRSDTQYF. As DNA, the CDR3 is TGTGCCAGCAGCTTATCGCGCTCAGATACGCAGTATTTT. The chain uses TRBV7-2 and TRBJ2-3, with D hard to call. The CDR3 spans 13 residues. Germline V gene sequence: CDR1 SGHTA, CDR2 FQGNSA. The V and J ends lost 2 bases and 4 bases respectively, with 7 bases between them.